Listed here is a single T cell receptor (beta chain). The sample comes from a study of shared clonotypes between healthy human individuals. Study-wide background: The donor pool was made up of a couple of women and a few men aged 18 to 49.

From germline, CDR1 is SNHLY and CDR2 FYNNEI. Trimming pared 0 bases from V and 5 bases from J, leaving 11 bases between. The CDR3 contains 15 residues. As originally analysed: ImmunoSEQ supplied junction-only sequences lacking quality scores, so filtering was different. Using immunoSEQ multiplex PCR, the repertoire was profiled, and TCRdb retains in-frame clones only, with some absent. V, J and clone size were drawn from that table, and D and trimming were deduced from the DNA. The profile shows hundreds of thousands of clones, about three quarters of them singletons. The V gene is TRBV2, the J gene TRBJ1-5, with D perhaps matching TRBD1 (6 bases). Sample: PBMCs. The TCR originated in a woman aged 40 to 49 in good health. Some clones in this sample may be carry-over from other donors' samples. This CDR3 is CASSEASGGHQPQHF. Here the CDR3 DNA reads TGTGCCAGCAGTGAAGCATCGGGGGGCCATCAGCCCCAGCATTTT.